The entry that follows covers one T cell receptor beta chain sequence. It was with 60 Vbeta and 13 Jbeta primers that the PCR ran. Clones were read by immunoSEQ multiplex PCR, and TCRdb kept only the in-frame ones, dropping some. The table lists 200,000 or so clones, more than 75% of them singletons. The entry originates in a study of cytomegalovirus exposure and HLA in healthy donors. V gave up 2 bases and J gave up 8 bases; unmatched junction bases: 8. Germline CDR1 ENHRY, CDR2 SYGVKD. This CDR3 has 17 amino acids. This TCR came from a woman between 50 and 59 years old in good health and CMV-seropositive. This chain connects TRBV10-3 to TRBJ2-1; 14 nucleotides agree with TRBD2. The sequenced material came from PBMCs. The CDR3 region has the DNA TGTGCCATCAGTGAGGCCGGGACTAGCGGGAGTAGAGATGAGCAGTTCTTC. It is translated as CAISEAGTSGSRDEQFF.